The rows below give T cell receptor beta chains drawn from one sample of a study of blood T cell repertoires in COVID-19. TCRdb keeps only in-frame clones here, not all; method: immunoSEQ multiplex PCR. The sample yields over 150,000 clones, around 85% seen once. Sequencing used peripheral blood. All receptors derive from a young man with acute or convalescent COVID-19. Both conserved end residues are part of each CDR3. A D gene is named only where the DNA matches it firmly. Part of the rows lack a size; the others show once, few, many or a class for expanded clones.

-	TRBV24-1	TRBJ2-2	TRBD2	TGTGCCACCAGCCGCCGGACTAGCGAGAACACCGGGGAGCTGTTTTTT	CATSRRTSENTGELFF
few	TRBV6-5	TRBJ2-3	-	TGTGCCAGCAGGGCGACTACATATACGCAGTATTTT	CASRATTYTQYF
-	TRBV6-5	TRBJ1-3	TRBD1	TGTGCCACCAAACAGGGGGCGGGAAACACCATATATTTT	CATKQGAGNTIYF
-	TRBV5-5	TRBJ1-1	-	TGTGCCAGCAGCCAGTGGGGCGGGGCCAACACTGAAGCTTTCTTT	CASSQWGGANTEAFF
-	TRBV7-9	TRBJ2-7	-	TGTGCCAGCAGCTTAGCGGGAGTGTACGAGCAGTACTTC	CASSLAGVYEQYF
-	TRBV29-1	TRBJ1-3	TRBD1	TGCAGCGTCCCGGACAGGTTCTCTGGAAACACCATATATTTT	CSVPDRFSGNTIYF
once	TRBV6-5	TRBJ1-2	TRBD1	TGTGCCAGTCGGACAGGGGGCTTCTATGGCTACACCTTC	CASRTGGFYGYTF
-	TRBV2	TRBJ2-5	-	TGTGCCAGGGACAACCAAGAGACCCAGTACTTC	CARDNQETQYF
once	TRBV7-8	TRBJ1-3	-	TGTGCCAGCAGCCTAGGGGCCCATCAGAGTCCTGGAAACACCATATATTTT	CASSLGAHQSPGNTIYF
-	TRBV7-2	TRBJ2-1	-	TGTGCCAGCAGCTTAACGAGACTAGGGGTTAGTGAGCAGTTCTTC	CASSLTRLGVSEQFF
-	TRBV3-1/TRBV3-2	TRBJ1-2	-	TGTGCCAGCAGCCAAGATCCAGGGGCCTATGGCTACACCTTC	CASSQDPGAYGYTF
-	TRBV28	TRBJ2-7	-	TGTGCCAGCGCCCCAGCGGGCGTCTCCTACGAGCAGTACTTC	CASAPAGVSYEQYF
-	TRBV11-2	TRBJ2-3	-	TGTGCCAGCAGCCCGCTCAGGGGCAGCACAGATACGCAGTATTTT	CASSPLRGSTDTQYF
-	TRBV27	TRBJ1-6	-	TGTGCCAGCAGTTTCGACAGGTTGAATTCACCCCTCCACTTT	CASSFDRLNSPLHF
once	TRBV28	TRBJ1-5	-	TGTGCCAGCAGTTTTCCAGGTATAAGGCCCCAGCATTTT	CASSFPGIRPQHF
-	TRBV19	TRBJ2-7	TRBD2	TGTGCCAGTAGTATTAGCGGGGGCCCCTACGAGCAGTACTTC	CASSISGGPYEQYF
-	TRBV7-3	TRBJ2-2	-	TGTGCCAGCAGCACAGGACCCGGGGAGCTGTTTTTT	CASSTGPGELFF
-	TRBV9	TRBJ1-5	TRBD1	TGTGCCAGCAGCCCAGGACAGGGCAGTCAGCCCCAGCATTTT	CASSPGQGSQPQHF
-	TRBV3-1/TRBV3-2	TRBJ1-1	TRBD1	TGTGCCAGGACAGGGACGAACACTGAAGCTTTCTTT	CARTGTNTEAFF
-	TRBV11-3	TRBJ2-5	-	TGTGCCACCTCGAGGAGTAATAGCGAGACCCAGTACTTC	CATSRSNSETQYF
-	TRBV4-1	TRBJ2-5	TRBD2	TGCGCCAGCAGCCTAGCGGGGTACCAAGAGACCCAGTACTTC	CASSLAGYQETQYF
once	TRBV5-8	TRBJ2-7	-	TGTGCCAGCAGCGTCACAGGGGGGGTTGGCGAGCAGTACTTC	CASSVTGGVGEQYF
-	TRBV28	TRBJ1-5	-	TGTGCCAGCAGTTCACTTCAGCCCCAGCATTTT	CASSSLQPQHF
-	TRBV5-1	TRBJ1-1	-	TGCGCCAGCAGCTTGCACGGAGGGGTAAACACTGAAGCTTTCTTT	CASSLHGGVNTEAFF
-	TRBV12-3/TRBV12-4	TRBJ1-5	-	TGTGCCAGCAGTTTACCCCCTACTCAGCCCCAGCATTTT	CASSLPPTQPQHF
-	TRBV25-1	TRBJ2-1	TRBD1	TGTGCCAGCTCGACAGGGCCCATCGATGAGCAGTTCTTC	CASSTGPIDEQFF
once	TRBV28	TRBJ2-2	TRBD2	TGTGCCAGCAGAGGGACTAGCGGGTACACCGGGGAGCTGTTTTTT	CASRGTSGYTGELFF
-	TRBV3-1/TRBV3-2	TRBJ2-5	TRBD2	TGTGCCAGCAGCCGTCTCCTAGCGGGGGGGCGCGGAGAGACCCAGTACTTC	CASSRLLAGGRGETQYF
-	TRBV9	TRBJ2-1	-	TGTGCCAGCAGCGTTTACCCGGGAGATTCCTACAATGAGCAGTTCTTC	CASSVYPGDSYNEQFF
-	TRBV21-1	TRBJ2-2	-	TGTGCCGGCCGGGACAGGGGCAAAGTTGAGAACACCGGGGAGCTGTTTTTT	CAGRDRGKVENTGELFF
once	TRBV5-1	TRBJ2-3	TRBD2	TGCGCCAGCAGCAGGGGGACTAGCGGGGCGAGCACAGATACGCAGTATTTT	CASSRGTSGASTDTQYF
-	TRBV3-1/TRBV3-2	TRBJ2-5	TRBD1	TGTGCCAGCAGCCAAGAGGGGACAGGGGACCAAGAGACCCAGTACTTC	CASSQEGTGDQETQYF
-	TRBV11-2	TRBJ2-5	TRBD2	TGTGCCAGCAGCTTAGTAGCGGGGGGGCGTCAAGAGACCCAGTACTTC	CASSLVAGGRQETQYF
-	TRBV7-5	TRBJ2-5	-	TGTGCCAGAAGCTCCCGGCAACGGGAGAAAGGGTGTGAGACCCAGTACTTC	CARSSRQREKGCETQYF
-	TRBV5-4	TRBJ2-5	TRBD2	TGTGCCAGCAGCTATAAACTAGCGGGGGGGCCCCAGGAGACCCAGTACTTC	CASSYKLAGGPQETQYF
-	TRBV2	TRBJ2-7	-	TGTGCCAGCAGCCTCTACGAGCAGTACTTC	CASSLYEQYF
once	TRBV19	TRBJ2-7	TRBD1	TGTGCCAGTAGGCGAACCGGGACAGGGGACTACGAGCAGTACTTC	CASRRTGTGDYEQYF
-	TRBV30	TRBJ1-4	TRBD1	TGTGCCTGGGAGCGGGACAGGGCTGAAAAACTGTTTTTT	CAWERDRAEKLFF
-	TRBV27	TRBJ1-1	TRBD1	TGTGCCAGTAGGACAGGGTTGACTGAAGCTTTCTTT	CASRTGLTEAFF
few	TRBV6-5	TRBJ1-6	TRBD1	TGTGCCAGCACCCCTGGACAGGGTTGGTCACCCCTCCACTTT	CASTPGQGWSPLHF
-	TRBV5-1	TRBJ2-2	TRBD2	TGCGCCAGCAGCTTGGTTCCTAGCGGGAGTACGGGCGGGGAGCTGTTTTTT	CASSLVPSGSTGGELFF
-	TRBV7-9	TRBJ1-4	-	TGTGCCAGCAGCTTCCAGGGGCGAGGGACTGAAAAACTGTTTTTT	CASSFQGRGTEKLFF
-	TRBV28	TRBJ2-1	-	TGTGCCAGCAGTTCGGAACAGGGTAGAAATGAGCAGTTCTTC	CASSSEQGRNEQFF
-	TRBV5-1	TRBJ1-1	-	TGCGCCAGCAGGCAACAGGATTTAGTAGGGACTGAAGCTTTCTTT	CASRQQDLVGTEAFF
-	TRBV3-1/TRBV3-2	TRBJ1-6	TRBD1	TGTGCCAGCAGCCCCTACAGGGGGGAGAATTCACCCCTCCACTTT	CASSPYRGENSPLHF
-	TRBV9	TRBJ1-5	-	TGTGCCAGCAGCGTAGAAGGGGGACGCGGTCAGCCCCAGCATTTT	CASSVEGGRGQPQHF
-	TRBV4-1	TRBJ1-1	TRBD1	TGCGCCAGCAGCCAAGATAGCGGGACAGGGTTTAGCACTGAAGCTTTCTTT	CASSQDSGTGFSTEAFF
-	TRBV7-9	TRBJ2-6	TRBD1	TGTGCCACCCCTCTCCGGGACAGGGGGATGGGGGGGGCCAACGTCCTGACTTTC	CATPLRDRGMGGANVLTF
-	TRBV27	TRBJ1-6	-	TGTGCCAGCACCCCGGGTCGTAATTCACCCCTCCACTTT	CASTPGRNSPLHF
-	TRBV19	TRBJ2-7	TRBD1	TGTGCCAGTAGTATAGTGTGGACAGGGAGGACCTACGAGCAGTACTTC	CASSIVWTGRTYEQYF
once	TRBV7-9	TRBJ1-4	-	TGTGCCAGCAGCCCTCGGAAGGCAGGGGAGGAAAAACTGTTTTTT	CASSPRKAGEEKLFF
-	TRBV21-1	TRBJ2-7	-	TGTGCCAGCAATCATAGACTAGCCCAATACTACCACGAGCAGTACTTC	CASNHRLAQYYHEQYF
-	TRBV14	TRBJ2-3	TRBD2	TGTGCCAGCAGCCAAGGAATACGGGGGGGAGATACGCAGTATTTT	CASSQGIRGGDTQYF
-	TRBV5-4	TRBJ1-6	-	TGTGCCAGCAGCTATAGGACAGATTCACCCCTCCACTTT	CASSYRTDSPLHF